The 7 T cell receptor beta chains presented below share a single source sample, sequenced in a study of shared clonotypes between healthy human individuals. Profiled with immunoSEQ multiplex PCR; TCRdb holds only in-frame clones, not every one. The sample records under 1,900,000 clones, around 98.5% being singletons. The sample consisted of naive CD4+ T cells sorted from blood. Specified subset: CD45RA+ positively selected. The receptors stem from a man aged 25 to 40 in good health.

The gene calls are TRBV2 and TRBJ2-3; D may be TRBD1 (5 bases). Trimming cost V 8 bases and J 3 bases, with 15 bases left between them. CDR1 is SNHLY and CDR2 is FYNNEI in the germline V gene. The CDR3 contains 14 residues. The CDR3 protein is CASGARVGTDTQYF. The CDR3 DNA is TGTGCCAGCGGGGCCAGGGTTGGAACAGATACGCAGTATTTT.

The CDR3, as DNA: TGTGCCAGCGGACTCCACACCGGGACAGGCTATGGCTACACCTTC. Protein: CASGLHTGTGYGYTF. The chain has TRBV28 and TRBJ1-2; 8 bases line up with TRBD1. Germline V CDR1 and CDR2: MDHEN, SYDVKM. The CDR3 covers 15 residues. Trimming cost V 8 bases and J 4 bases; bases outside gene matches: 12.

The V call is TRBV14, the J call TRBJ2-2, with D unresolved. V dropped 5 bases and J dropped 3 bases, with 13 bases sitting between them. The CDR3 spans 15 residues. CDR1 is SGHDN and CDR2 is FVKESK in the germline V gene. CDR3: CASSNPQEYTGELFF. The CDR3 DNA is TGTGCCAGCAGCAACCCCCAAGAGTACACCGGGGAGCTGTTTTTT.

The chain joins TRBV5-1 to TRBJ2-7; the D gene could be TRBD1 or TRBD2 (7 bases each). CDR3 length: 14 amino acids. V was shortened by 0 bases and J by 7 bases, with 14 bases between the two germline ends. Germline V gene data show CDR1 as SGHRS and CDR2 as YFSETQ. CDR3 region: CASSLARQGGEQYF. The CDR3 DNA follows: TGCGCCAGCAGCTTGGCCCGTCAGGGGGGGGAGCAGTACTTC.

The genes are TRBV28 and TRBJ1-2; D not certain. Germline CDR1 reads MDHEN; CDR2 reads SYDVKM. The CDR3 sequence is 11 residues long. CDR3 region: CAGSGLGGYTF. The CDR3 DNA sequence: TGTGCAGGATCTGGTCTGGGAGGCTACACCTTC.

This rearrangement joins TRBV5-4 to TRBJ2-3, with no clear D. The CDR3 is 16 residues long. CDR1 and CDR2 from the germline V gene are SGHNT and YYREEE (reference sequence). V was trimmed by 4 bases and J by 0 bases, leaving 15 bases between them. The CDR3 region is CASSPETSFSTDTQYF. CDR3 coding DNA: TGTGCCAGCAGCCCAGAGACCTCTTTCAGCACAGATACGCAGTATTTT.

The chain couples TRBV6-4 to TRBJ2-1; 11 nucleotides align to TRBD2. Trimming removed 0 bases from V and 9 bases from J; junction bases left unmatched: 7. This CDR3 spans 16 amino acids. Germline-derived CDR1 and CDR2 are MRHNA and SNTAGT. CDR3 region: CASSDSLTSGRIEQFF. The CDR3 coding sequence is TGTGCCAGCAGTGACTCCCTAACTAGCGGGAGAATTGAGCAGTTCTTC.